Presented here are 13 T cell receptor beta chains from one specimen sequenced in a study of blood T cell repertoires in COVID-19 (dated by TCRdb to about 2020). The library was built by means of the immunoSEQ multiplex PCR assay. The table comes from immuneACCESS by way of TCRdb, which keeps in-frame sequences with V and J called. Part of the clones is missing from these tables; in studies checked, under half for an unresolved V gene and the rest for unknown reasons. The sample table contains 320,000 or so clones; only one count was recorded for 75% to 90% of them. The biggest ten clones account for 4.5% to 6.5% of the sample. The sample taken for sequencing was PBMCs or T cells enriched from blood (not recorded which). The receptors stem from a man in his fifties or sixties who had recovered from COVID-19.

The chain is built from TRBV7-2 and TRBJ1-2; unclear D gene. V shed 8 bases and J shed 4 bases, with 17 bases lying between them. Germline CDR1 reads SGHTA; CDR2 reads FQGNSA. CDR3 length: 14 amino acids. The CDR3: CASGWAGASYGYTF. CDR3 DNA sequence: TGTGCCAGCGGGTGGGCGGGCGCCAGCTATGGCTACACCTTC.

The chain links TRBV11-2 to TRBJ2-1; TRBD2 is a possible D gene (5 bases). Germline CDR1 reads SGHAT; CDR2 reads FQNNGV. The length of the CDR3 is 14 residues. Trimming took off 4 bases at V and 9 bases at J, with 16 bases between the two ends. CDR3 loop: CASSSLASWGEQFF. The CDR3, as DNA: TGTGCCAGCAGCTCGCTAGCTTCGTGGGGTGAGCAGTTCTTC.

This clone showed up just once. CDR3: CASSAVAGGRFDEQFF. The CDR3 nucleotides read TGTGCCAGCAGTGCTGTAGCGGGAGGGAGATTTGATGAGCAGTTCTTC. The genes are TRBV28 and TRBJ2-1, with 11 positions matching TRBD2. This CDR3 contains 16 residues. Germline lookup yields CDR1 MDHEN and CDR2 SYDVKM. V gave up 5 bases and J gave up 8 bases; unmatched junction bases: 11.

This chain links TRBV18 with TRBJ2-1, with a weak D call TRBD1 (6 bases). The CDR3 loop spans 14 amino acids. V was shortened by 5 bases and J by 2 bases, with 10 bases between the two germline ends. Germline-derived CDR1 and CDR2 are KGHSH and LQKENI. As DNA, the CDR3 is TGTGCCAGCTCATTCGAGGGGGCCTACAATGAGCAGTTCTTC. This gives the protein CASSFEGAYNEQFF.

This clone was detected only once. The gene calls are TRBV19 and TRBJ1-1; D not resolved. Germline loops: CDR1 LNHDA, CDR2 SQIVND (reference sequence). V was pared by 5 bases and J by 1 base, with 5 bases between. CDR3 length: 12 amino acids. The CDR3 loop reads CASSGRNTEAFF. In nucleotides, the CDR3 is TGTGCCAGTAGTGGCAGGAACACTGAAGCTTTCTTT.

The chain is built from TRBV20-1 and TRBJ1-2; TRBD1 is a possible D gene (5 bases). This CDR3 contains 13 residues. Germline V gene data show CDR1 as DFQATT and CDR2 as SNEGSKA (reference sequence). V was clipped by 3 bases and J by 5 bases, with 13 bases between them. Here the CDR3 DNA reads TGCAGTGCTAGTTTCGGGGGAACTTATGGCTACACCTTC. It specifies CSASFGGTYGYTF.

The CDR3 DNA is TGTGCCAGCAGCTTGTTACAAAGCTCTGGGGCCAACGTCCTGACTTTC. Protein: CASSLLQSSGANVLTF. The chain links TRBV5-4 to TRBJ2-6; D remains unclear. Germline CDR1 SGHNT, CDR2 YYREEE (reference sequence). The CDR3 is 16 amino acids. Trimming stripped 1 base from V and 0 bases from J, with 8 bases between.

The chain recombines TRBV18 with TRBJ1-3; D is undetermined. The CDR3 has 16 residues. Between the trimmed V and J ends, which lost 5 bases and 0 bases, there was a span of 14 bases. CDR1 is KGHSH and CDR2 is LQKENI in the germline V gene. The CDR3 region has the DNA TGTGCCAGCTCATACCCAGGACTGTCCTCTGGAAACACCATATATTTT. This codes for CASSYPGLSSGNTIYF.

This clone occurred once. The genes are TRBV29-1 and TRBJ1-3; 7 positions agree with TRBD1. The CDR3 runs 13 residues. Trimming cost V 6 bases and J 2 bases; bases outside gene matches: 4. From germline, CDR1 is SQVTM and CDR2 ANQGSEA. CDR3 sequence (DNA): TGCAGCGTGACCGGGACAGCTGGAAACACCATATATTTT. Amino acids: CSVTGTAGNTIYF. Looking up the rest from reference TRBV29-1 and TRBJ1-3 gives the full variable domain: SAVISQKPSRDICQRGTSLTIQCQVDSQVTMMFWYRQQPGQSLTLIATANQGSEATYESGFVIDKFPISRPNLTFSTLTVSNMSPEDSSIYLCSVTGTAGNTIYFGEGSWLTVV.

The chain has TRBV19 and TRBJ1-4; D not certain. The CDR3 is 15 amino acids. Germline loops: CDR1 LNHDA, CDR2 SQIVND (reference sequence). V lost 3 bases and J 5 bases, leaving 13 bases between the germline ends. For the CDR3, the DNA is TGTGCCAGTAGTATGACTCTTCAGACGAATGAAAAACTGTTTTTT. This sequence encodes CASSMTLQTNEKLFF.

This clone was seen once. The genes are TRBV28 and TRBJ2-7; 8 positions agree with TRBD2. Germline CDR1 MDHEN, CDR2 SYDVKM. The CDR3 is 15 residues long. J gave up 7 bases and V 1 base, and 9 bases lay outside the gene matches. CDR3 loop: CASSLFSGGRGEQYF. CDR3 nucleotide sequence: TGTGCCAGCAGTTTATTCTCGGGAGGGCGTGGAGAGCAGTACTTC.

V usage is TRBV24-1 and J usage is TRBJ2-1; D perhaps matches TRBD2 (6 bases). Trimming took 3 bases from V and 4 from J, leaving 15 bases between them. CDR1 is KGHDR and CDR2 is SFDVKD in the germline V gene. The CDR3 contains 16 residues. This CDR3 is CATSDPPGVGYNEQFF. DNA for the CDR3: TGTGCCACCAGTGATCCCCCGGGAGTAGGTTACAATGAGCAGTTCTTC.

The chain employs TRBV24-1 and TRBJ2-3, with a weak D call TRBD2 (6 bases). Germline lookup yields CDR1 KGHDR and CDR2 SFDVKD. The CDR3 contains 20 residues. V was clipped by 9 bases and J by 4 bases, with 34 bases between them. The CDR3 DNA follows: TGTGCCACCTCGACTAGTAGGGAGACCCCCCGGCCGATCACGGCAGATACGCAGTATTTT. Translated: CATSTSRETPRPITADTQYF.